A single sample is the source of the 23 T cell receptor beta chains below, sequenced in a study of T cells in localized non-small cell lung cancer. Repertoires were generated with immunoSEQ multiplex PCR, while TCRdb's copy carries only in-frame clones and drops some. The sample lists roughly 72,000 clones; 86% were seen once. The sequencing here drew on peripheral blood, taken before any cancer treatment. The receptors stem from a male donor aged 60 or over with stage III squamous cell lung carcinoma.

The V and J genes are TRBV7-9 and TRBJ1-5, with D perhaps TRBD1 (5 bases). CDR3 size: 14 residues. Germline CDR1 reads SEHNR; CDR2 reads FQNEAQ (reference sequence). Trimming left V 5 bases short and J 6 bases short, with 14 bases between. The CDR3 nucleotides read TGTGCCAGCAGCCTCGACAGAGGGACTCAGCCCCAGCATTTT. Its translation is CASSLDRGTQPQHF.

This clone appeared a single time. The rearrangement joins TRBV6-5 to TRBJ2-7, with 9 bases lining up with TRBD1. The CDR3 has 14 amino acids. Unmatched junction bases numbered 6, after V lost 3 bases and J lost 6 bases. Germline V gives CDR1 MNHEY, CDR2 SVGAGI. CDR3: CASSYGLTGGEQYF. CDR3 nucleotide sequence: TGTGCCAGCAGTTATGGGTTGACAGGGGGCGAGCAGTACTTC.

The rearrangement uses TRBV29-1 and TRBJ2-5; 8 bases are shared with TRBD1. Trimming removed 4 bases from V and 5 bases from J; junction bases left unmatched: 6. Germline V lookup: CDR1 SQVTM, CDR2 ANQGSEA. The CDR3 spans 13 residues. CDR3 coding DNA: TGCAGCGTTGGCAGGGGGCGCGGGGAGACCCAGTACTTC. Translated, it gives CSVGRGRGETQYF.

The gene calls are TRBV4-1 and TRBJ2-3; D is unclear. V was cut by 1 base and J by 4 bases, with 12 bases left in between. This CDR3 contains 15 residues. Looked up from germline, CDR1 is MGHRA and CDR2 is YSYEKL. CDR3 loop: CASSQGILESDTQYF. In DNA form, the CDR3 reads TGCGCCAGCAGCCAAGGTATTCTAGAGTCAGATACGCAGTATTTT.

This chain connects TRBV5-1 to TRBJ2-5, with D perhaps matching TRBD2 (5 bases). CDR1 and CDR2 (germline): SGHRS, YFSETQ. CDR3 length: 14 amino acids. V lost 4 bases and J 5 bases, leaving 15 bases between the germline ends. The CDR3 DNA sequence: TGCGCCAGCAGCCCGACTACTTCTGGGGAGACCCAGTACTTC. This sequence encodes CASSPTTSGETQYF.

V is TRBV5-1 and J is TRBJ2-3; tentative D call: TRBD2 (6 bases). Germline V gives CDR1 SGHRS, CDR2 YFSETQ. Between the trimmed V and J ends, which lost 6 bases and 1 base, there was a span of 9 bases. The CDR3 is made up of 13 amino acids. The CDR3: CASMERGTDTQYF. Here the CDR3 DNA reads TGCGCCAGCATGGAGCGGGGCACAGATACGCAGTATTTT.

V and J are TRBV27 and TRBJ1-5; D is possibly TRBD1 (5 bases). Germline V gene sequence: CDR1 MNHEY, CDR2 SMNVEV (reference sequence). The V and J ends lost 6 bases and 5 bases respectively, with 23 bases between them. There are 17 residues in the CDR3. The CDR3 spells CASSPTTALPLDQPQHF. Written as DNA, the CDR3 is TGTGCCAGCAGCCCAACGACAGCCCTCCCCCTGGATCAGCCCCAGCATTTT.

CDR3 coding DNA: TGCAGCGTTGGTGAGCAGAGCACCGGGGAGCTGTTTTTT. It yields the protein CSVGEQSTGELFF. The rearrangement links TRBV29-1 to TRBJ2-2; D not certain. Germline CDR1 reads SQVTM; CDR2 reads ANQGSEA. V was clipped by 4 bases and J by 4 bases, with 10 bases between them. This CDR3 region has 13 residues.

The rearrangement joins TRBV18 to TRBJ2-7; 9 bases line up with TRBD1. This CDR3 is 15 amino acids long. Germline V gives CDR1 KGHSH, CDR2 LQKENI. Trimming removed 4 bases from V and 6 bases from J; junction bases left unmatched: 10. The CDR3 loop is CASSHSGTGLREQYV. The DNA for the CDR3 is TGTGCCAGCTCACATTCCGGGACAGGGCTTCGCGAGCAGTACGTC.

V and J are TRBV6-5 and TRBJ1-1; D is unresolved. The V end lost 6 bases, the J end lost 0 bases, and 5 bases lay between the germline ends. The CDR3 loop spans 12 amino acids. Germline CDR1 reads MNHEY; CDR2 reads SVGAGI. The CDR3 DNA reads TGTGCCAGCAGGGATTTGAACACTGAAGCTTTCTTT. It specifies CASRDLNTEAFF.

The V and J genes are TRBV6-1 and TRBJ2-7; D is unclear. The CDR3 covers 13 residues. Deletions cut 4 bases from V and 3 bases from J, with 10 bases between. CDR1 MNHNS and CDR2 SASEGT come from the germline V gene. The CDR3 reads CASSGAYLYEQYV. As DNA, the CDR3 is TGTGCCAGCAGTGGGGCTTACCTCTACGAGCAGTACGTC.

V usage is TRBV19 and J usage is TRBJ1-3; D is possibly TRBD1 (5 bases). The V end lost 4 bases, the J end lost 0 bases, and 13 bases lay between the germline ends. Germline CDR1 LNHDA, CDR2 SQIVND (reference sequence). The CDR3 totals 16 residues. The CDR3 here is CASSTNRQSSGNTIYF. In DNA form, the CDR3 reads TGTGCCAGTAGTACAAACAGGCAAAGCTCTGGAAACACCATATATTTT.

The V and J genes are TRBV6-1 and TRBJ2-7, with a tentative D call TRBD2 (6 bases). Germline V gene sequence: CDR1 MNHNS, CDR2 SASEGT. This CDR3 is built from 15 residues. Trimming removed 6 bases from V and 0 bases from J, with 15 bases in between. This chain's CDR3 is CASRRTSTNSYEQYV. The CDR3 DNA reads as TGTGCCAGCAGAAGAACTAGCACCAACTCCTACGAGCAGTACGTC.

This clone was seen only once. The chain combines TRBV6-1 with TRBJ1-5; perhaps TRBD1 as D (6 bases). Trimming removed 4 bases at V and 0 bases at J, with 13 bases between. The germline V gene encodes CDR1 MNHNS and CDR2 SASEGT. The CDR3 sequence is 16 residues long. The CDR3 here is CASSAEDSRSNQPQHF. CDR3 coding DNA: TGTGCCAGCAGTGCGGAGGACAGCCGTAGCAATCAGCCCCAGCATTTT.

This chain uses TRBV7-2 with TRBJ1-2; D is perhaps TRBD1 (6 bases). Germline V lookup: CDR1 SGHTA, CDR2 FQGNSA. Trimming left V 10 bases short and J 5 bases short, with 17 bases between. The CDR3 spans 13 residues. The CDR3 bases are TGTGCCATCCCCGGGGGGGCGGGATATGGCTACACCTTC. The encoded protein is CAIPGGAGYGYTF.

In DNA form, the CDR3 reads TGTGCCAGCAGCCCGGGTGAGACCCAGTACTTC. Amino acids: CASSPGETQYF. The V gene is TRBV7-2, the J gene TRBJ2-5; no reliable D call. Germline CDR1 SGHTA, CDR2 FQGNSA. The ends were cut back, 5 bases at V and 5 bases at J, with 6 bases in the middle. The CDR3 extends over 11 amino acids.

The gene calls are TRBV5-4 and TRBJ2-5; no reliable D call. V was shortened by 4 bases and J by 1 base, with 20 bases between the two germline ends. The germline CDR1 and CDR2 sequences are SGHNT and YYREEE (reference sequence). The CDR3 runs to 17 residues. The CDR3 region has the DNA TGTGCCAGCAGCCCGAGAGTGGGCAGGCTGTCCCAAGAGACCCAGTACTTC. It specifies CASSPRVGRLSQETQYF.

V gene TRBV18 combines with J gene TRBJ1-1; D is unresolved. Germline values: CDR1 KGHSH, CDR2 LQKENI. The V end lost 1 base, the J end lost 3 bases, and 6 bases lay between the germline ends. The CDR3 contains 13 residues. CDR3 region: CASSPHSDTEAFF. The CDR3, as DNA: TGTGCCAGCTCACCACATTCAGACACTGAAGCTTTCTTT.

The J gene is TRBJ1-1, the V gene TRBV4-1; a possible D gene is TRBD1 (6 bases). Trimming left V 1 base short and J 3 bases short, with 12 bases between. The length of the CDR3 is 15 residues. In germline, CDR1 is MGHRA, CDR2 YSYEKL. The CDR3 loop is CASSQVNREHTEAFF. CDR3 sequence (DNA): TGCGCCAGCAGCCAAGTAAACAGGGAGCACACTGAAGCTTTCTTT.

The chain employs TRBV28 and TRBJ2-6; D unresolved. The CDR3 totals 15 residues. Trimming took off 9 bases at V and 0 bases at J, with 12 bases between the two ends. Germline V gives CDR1 MDHEN, CDR2 SYDVKM. This chain's CDR3 is CASFKGGSGANVLTF. The CDR3 region has the DNA TGTGCCAGTTTCAAGGGTGGCTCTGGGGCCAACGTCCTGACTTTC. Looking up the rest from reference TRBV28 and TRBJ2-6 gives the full variable domain: DVKVTQSSRYLVKRTGEKVFLECVQDMDHENMFWYRQDPGLGLRLIYFSYDVKMKEKGDIPEGYSVSREKKERFSLILESASTNQTSMYLCASFKGGSGANVLTFGAGSRLTVL.

The chain is built from TRBV7-6 and TRBJ2-5; 7 positions agree with TRBD1. This CDR3 is built from 14 residues. Germline assignment: CDR1 SGHVS and CDR2 FNYEAQ. With V trimmed by 6 bases and J by 5 bases, 9 bases remained unmatched. The CDR3 region has the DNA TGTGCCAGCAGTCCACAGGGGTTTGGGGAGACCCAGTACTTC. Protein product: CASSPQGFGETQYF.

This clone was seen just once. The V call is TRBV28, the J call TRBJ2-5; tentative D call: TRBD2 (5 bases). The CDR3 contains 11 residues. V lost 5 bases and J lost 7, with 8 bases in between. Germline V CDR1 and CDR2: MDHEN, SYDVKM. The CDR3 DNA follows: TGTGCCAGCAGTCCCCGGGGGACCCAGTACTTC. Protein sequence: CASSPRGTQYF. Full variable domain (missing parts from reference TRBV28 and TRBJ2-5): DVKVTQSSRYLVKRTGEKVFLECVQDMDHENMFWYRQDPGLGLRLIYFSYDVKMKEKGDIPEGYSVSREKKERFSLILESASTNQTSMYLCASSPRGTQYFGPGTRLLVL.

The chain combines TRBV27 with TRBJ1-2, with D uncertain. The germline V gene encodes CDR1 MNHEY and CDR2 SMNVEV (reference sequence). The CDR3 length is 12 residues. V was clipped by 2 bases and J by 10 bases, with 11 bases between them. CDR3 region: CASSLIGVDYTF. CDR3 DNA: TGTGCCAGCAGTTTAATTGGGGTCGACTACACCTTC.